The rows below give T cell receptor beta chains drawn from one sample of a study of cytomegalovirus exposure and HLA in healthy donors. Sequencing was performed with immunoSEQ multiplex PCR; in TCRdb, only in-frame clones are kept and a portion is missing. This sample has roughly 100,000 clones, with around 75% found just once. Specimen: PBMCs. The receptor set was obtained from a female donor in good health and CMV-seronegative. Each CDR3 is given with its conserved first and last residue. A D gene is named only where the DNA matches it firmly. Size tells how often a clone was seen (once, few, many) or the class of an expanded clone, and some rows leave it out.

TRBJ2-5 TRBV19 . TRBD1 CASGRGRGETQYF TGTGCCAGTGGCAGGGGGCGCGGGGAGACCCAGTACTTC
TRBJ1-1 TRBV7-2 once . CASNRVLGTEAFF TGTGCCAGCAACAGGGTCCTAGGCACTGAAGCTTTCTTT
TRBJ2-5 TRBV19 . TRBD1 CATRDRRETQYF TGTGCCACCCGGGACAGAAGGGAGACCCAGTACTTC
TRBJ1-1 TRBV30 few . CAWSGGPGQGLGTEAFF TGTGCCTGGAGTGGGGGCCCGGGACAAGGCCTTGGCACTGAAGCTTTCTTT
TRBJ1-1 TRBV7-2 . . CASSPPPGGYTEAFF TGTGCCAGCAGCCCCCCACCGGGGGGGTACACTGAAGCTTTCTTT
TRBJ2-7 TRBV28 once TRBD1 CASTGYGSRGLYEQYF TGTGCCAGCACCGGGTACGGGAGCAGGGGGCTCTACGAGCAGTACTTC
TRBJ2-2 TRBV5-1 . . CASSSQGVGTGELFF TGCGCCAGCAGCTCCCAGGGTGTCGGCACCGGGGAGCTGTTTTTT
TRBJ1-4 TRBV7-6 few . CASSSQGPGEKLFF TGTGCCAGCAGCTCCCAGGGGCCGGGTGAAAAACTGTTTTTT
TRBJ2-7 TRBV28 . TRBD2 CASRAGLAAYEQYF TGTGCCAGCAGGGCGGGACTAGCGGCCTACGAGCAGTACTTC
TRBJ2-1 TRBV6-4 . . CASSDGFPGNEQFF TGTGCCAGCAGTGACGGGTTCCCCGGGAATGAGCAGTTCTTC
TRBJ2-1 TRBV30 few TRBD2 CACSAASGVYNEQFF TGTGCCTGTTCGGCGGCTAGCGGAGTCTACAATGAGCAGTTCTTC
TRBJ2-2 TRBV15 . . CATNSGIDTGELFF TGTGCCACCAACTCCGGGATCGACACCGGGGAGCTGTTTTTT
TRBJ2-7 TRBV27 . . CASSLRAGAPYEQYF TGTGCCAGCAGTTTAAGGGCGGGGGCCCCCTACGAGCAGTACTTC
TRBJ1-1 TRBV7-9 . . CASTGGRASEAFF TGTGCCAGCACGGGGGGGAGGGCGTCCGAAGCTTTCTTT
TRBJ2-7 TRBV11-2 once . CASSLVADEQYF TGTGCCAGCAGCTTAGTAGCGGACGAGCAGTACTTC
TRBJ2-7 TRBV21-1 . . CASSMSSGAAYEQYF TGTGCCAGCAGCATGTCAAGCGGGGCCGCCTACGAGCAGTACTTC
TRBJ2-5 TRBV14 . TRBD2 CASSQDIGGGETQYF TGTGCCAGCAGCCAAGATATTGGGGGAGGGGAGACCCAGTACTTC
TRBJ1-1 TRBV4-1 few . CASSPQRGMGTEAFF TGCGCCAGCAGCCCCCAACGGGGGATGGGCACTGAAGCTTTCTTT
TRBJ1-5 TRBV19 . . CASSLQGFQPQHF TGTGCCAGTAGTCTACAGGGATTCCAGCCCCAGCATTTT
TRBJ2-2 TRBV5-1 few . CASSLGAGYTGELFF TGCGCCAGCAGCTTGGGGGCAGGCTACACCGGGGAGCTGTTTTTT
TRBJ2-2 TRBV7-9 . TRBD2 CASSPWWREKNTGELFF TGTGCCAGCAGCCCCTGGTGGCGGGAGAAGAACACCGGGGAGCTGTTTTTT
TRBJ1-1 TRBV27 . TRBD1 CASSQVARTGRALNTEAFF TGTGCCAGCAGTCAAGTAGCGCGGACAGGGAGGGCCCTGAACACTGAAGCTTTCTTT
TRBJ2-7 TRBV4-1 . TRBD1 CASSQGLAGTGVAYEQYF TGCGCCAGCAGCCAAGGCCTTGCCGGGACAGGGGTAGCCTACGAGCAGTACTTC
TRBJ2-7 TRBV19 many . CASSIAGRSYEQYF TGTGCCAGTAGTATAGCGGGTAGGTCCTACGAGCAGTACTTC
TRBJ2-7 TRBV4-2 few . CASSQGAEGEQYF TGTGCCAGCAGCCAAGGTGCTGAGGGCGAGCAGTACTTC
TRBJ2-1 TRBV28 . TRBD1 CASSYRGRNEQFF TGTGCCAGCAGTTACAGGGGGCGCAATGAGCAGTTCTTC
TRBJ1-1 TRBV6-6 . TRBD1 CASNLQGVTEAFF TGTGCCAGCAACTTACAGGGGGTCACTGAAGCTTTCTTT
TRBJ2-1 TRBV9 . . CASSDSLDNEQFF TGTGCCAGCAGCGACTCCCTTGACAATGAGCAGTTCTTC
TRBJ2-5 TRBV7-8 . . CASSSTVTRDTKGETQYF TGTGCCAGCAGCTCCACAGTCACCCGGGACACCAAAGGGGAGACCCAGTACTTC
TRBJ1-2 TRBV28 . . CASSSNRNYGYTF TGTGCCAGCAGTAGTAACAGAAACTATGGCTACACCTTC
TRBJ2-3 TRBV4-2 few TRBD2 CASSQSGREVDTQYF TGTGCCAGCAGCCAATCCGGGAGGGAGGTAGATACGCAGTATTTT
TRBJ2-3 TRBV13 once TRBD1 CASSPTGVRTDTQYF TGTGCCAGCAGCCCCACAGGGGTACGCACAGATACGCAGTATTTT
TRBJ1-1 TRBV11-2 . . CASSLGGNTEAFF TGTGCCAGCAGCTTAGGAGGGAACACTGAAGCTTTCTTT
TRBJ2-1 TRBV6-1 . . CASSEATGHEQFF TGTGCCAGCAGTGAAGCGACAGGCCATGAGCAGTTCTTC
TRBJ2-1 TRBV30 . . CAWSALYNEQFF TGTGCCTGGAGTGCATTGTACAATGAGCAGTTCTTC
TRBJ2-3 TRBV5-1 . TRBD1 CASKRDRAVTQYF TGCGCCAGCAAACGGGACAGGGCGGTTACGCAGTATTTT
TRBJ1-3 TRBV27 few . CASSWREPAPGNTIYF TGTGCCAGCAGTTGGAGGGAGCCGGCCCCTGGAAACACCATATATTTT
TRBJ1-5 TRBV6-1 . TRBD1 CASMDRDSQPQHF TGTGCCAGCATGGACAGGGACAGCCAGCCCCAGCATTTT
TRBJ1-2 TRBV2 few TRBD1 CASSRDRAHGYTF TGTGCCAGCAGTAGGGACAGAGCTCACGGCTACACCTTC
TRBJ2-3 TRBV11-2 few TRBD2 CASSLGGGREPDTQYF TGTGCCAGCAGCTTAGGGGGAGGGAGGGAGCCAGATACGCAGTATTTT
TRBJ2-6 TRBV5-5 few TRBD1 CASSLEDRVGANVLTF TGTGCCAGCAGCCTAGAAGACAGGGTTGGGGCCAACGTCCTGACTTTC
TRBJ1-4 TRBV30 . TRBD1 CAWSQDRGGEKLFF TGTGCCTGGAGTCAGGACAGGGGTGGGGAAAAACTGTTTTTT
TRBJ2-3 TRBV10-2 . TRBD2 CASSVGGSSGGGHVF TGCGCCAGCAGTGTTGGGGGCTCTAGCGGGGGAGGGCACGTTTTT
TRBJ2-2 TRBV2 . TRBD2 CASRGTSGRASGELFF TGTGCCAGCAGGGGGACTAGCGGGAGGGCCTCAGGGGAGCTGTTTTTT
TRBJ2-1 TRBV9 . TRBD2 CASSVPSGSYNEQFF TGTGCCAGCAGCGTCCCTAGCGGGAGCTACAATGAGCAGTTCTTC
TRBJ2-1 TRBV5-4 . . CASSSGTYNEQFF TGTGCCAGCAGCTCCGGGACCTACAATGAGCAGTTCTTC
TRBJ1-1 TRBV19 few . CASSPPRTAGDTEAFF TGTGCCAGTAGTCCGCCGAGGACAGCTGGTGACACTGAAGCTTTCTTT
TRBJ2-1 TRBV7-3 . TRBD1 CASSPGRGQGEQFF TGTGCCAGCAGCCCCGGCAGGGGGCAGGGTGAGCAGTTCTTC
TRBJ2-7 TRBV5-6 . TRBD2 CASYAAGASYEQYF TGTGCCAGCTATGCAGCGGGAGCGTCCTACGAGCAGTACTTC
TRBJ2-7 TRBV5-1 . TRBD1 CASSLVGTGVGYEQYF TGCGCCAGCAGCTTGGTAGGAACAGGGGTCGGATACGAGCAGTACTTC
TRBJ2-3 TRBV29-1 once . CSVLSGDSTDTQYF TGCAGCGTCCTTAGCGGAGATAGCACAGATACGCAGTATTTT
TRBJ1-6 TRBV30 . . CAWTGAYNSPLHF TGTGCCTGGACAGGGGCGTATAATTCACCCCTCCACTTT
TRBJ2-7 TRBV30 . TRBD1 CAWNRDRISYEQYF TGTGCCTGGAACCGGGACAGGATCTCCTACGAGCAGTACTTC
TRBJ1-1 TRBV13 . TRBD1 CASSKWTGSNTEAFF TGTGCCAGCAGCAAGTGGACAGGATCGAACACTGAAGCTTTCTTT
TRBJ1-2 TRBV4-1 . . CASSQVSGGYGYTF TGCGCCAGCAGCCAAGTGTCGGGAGGCTATGGCTACACCTTC